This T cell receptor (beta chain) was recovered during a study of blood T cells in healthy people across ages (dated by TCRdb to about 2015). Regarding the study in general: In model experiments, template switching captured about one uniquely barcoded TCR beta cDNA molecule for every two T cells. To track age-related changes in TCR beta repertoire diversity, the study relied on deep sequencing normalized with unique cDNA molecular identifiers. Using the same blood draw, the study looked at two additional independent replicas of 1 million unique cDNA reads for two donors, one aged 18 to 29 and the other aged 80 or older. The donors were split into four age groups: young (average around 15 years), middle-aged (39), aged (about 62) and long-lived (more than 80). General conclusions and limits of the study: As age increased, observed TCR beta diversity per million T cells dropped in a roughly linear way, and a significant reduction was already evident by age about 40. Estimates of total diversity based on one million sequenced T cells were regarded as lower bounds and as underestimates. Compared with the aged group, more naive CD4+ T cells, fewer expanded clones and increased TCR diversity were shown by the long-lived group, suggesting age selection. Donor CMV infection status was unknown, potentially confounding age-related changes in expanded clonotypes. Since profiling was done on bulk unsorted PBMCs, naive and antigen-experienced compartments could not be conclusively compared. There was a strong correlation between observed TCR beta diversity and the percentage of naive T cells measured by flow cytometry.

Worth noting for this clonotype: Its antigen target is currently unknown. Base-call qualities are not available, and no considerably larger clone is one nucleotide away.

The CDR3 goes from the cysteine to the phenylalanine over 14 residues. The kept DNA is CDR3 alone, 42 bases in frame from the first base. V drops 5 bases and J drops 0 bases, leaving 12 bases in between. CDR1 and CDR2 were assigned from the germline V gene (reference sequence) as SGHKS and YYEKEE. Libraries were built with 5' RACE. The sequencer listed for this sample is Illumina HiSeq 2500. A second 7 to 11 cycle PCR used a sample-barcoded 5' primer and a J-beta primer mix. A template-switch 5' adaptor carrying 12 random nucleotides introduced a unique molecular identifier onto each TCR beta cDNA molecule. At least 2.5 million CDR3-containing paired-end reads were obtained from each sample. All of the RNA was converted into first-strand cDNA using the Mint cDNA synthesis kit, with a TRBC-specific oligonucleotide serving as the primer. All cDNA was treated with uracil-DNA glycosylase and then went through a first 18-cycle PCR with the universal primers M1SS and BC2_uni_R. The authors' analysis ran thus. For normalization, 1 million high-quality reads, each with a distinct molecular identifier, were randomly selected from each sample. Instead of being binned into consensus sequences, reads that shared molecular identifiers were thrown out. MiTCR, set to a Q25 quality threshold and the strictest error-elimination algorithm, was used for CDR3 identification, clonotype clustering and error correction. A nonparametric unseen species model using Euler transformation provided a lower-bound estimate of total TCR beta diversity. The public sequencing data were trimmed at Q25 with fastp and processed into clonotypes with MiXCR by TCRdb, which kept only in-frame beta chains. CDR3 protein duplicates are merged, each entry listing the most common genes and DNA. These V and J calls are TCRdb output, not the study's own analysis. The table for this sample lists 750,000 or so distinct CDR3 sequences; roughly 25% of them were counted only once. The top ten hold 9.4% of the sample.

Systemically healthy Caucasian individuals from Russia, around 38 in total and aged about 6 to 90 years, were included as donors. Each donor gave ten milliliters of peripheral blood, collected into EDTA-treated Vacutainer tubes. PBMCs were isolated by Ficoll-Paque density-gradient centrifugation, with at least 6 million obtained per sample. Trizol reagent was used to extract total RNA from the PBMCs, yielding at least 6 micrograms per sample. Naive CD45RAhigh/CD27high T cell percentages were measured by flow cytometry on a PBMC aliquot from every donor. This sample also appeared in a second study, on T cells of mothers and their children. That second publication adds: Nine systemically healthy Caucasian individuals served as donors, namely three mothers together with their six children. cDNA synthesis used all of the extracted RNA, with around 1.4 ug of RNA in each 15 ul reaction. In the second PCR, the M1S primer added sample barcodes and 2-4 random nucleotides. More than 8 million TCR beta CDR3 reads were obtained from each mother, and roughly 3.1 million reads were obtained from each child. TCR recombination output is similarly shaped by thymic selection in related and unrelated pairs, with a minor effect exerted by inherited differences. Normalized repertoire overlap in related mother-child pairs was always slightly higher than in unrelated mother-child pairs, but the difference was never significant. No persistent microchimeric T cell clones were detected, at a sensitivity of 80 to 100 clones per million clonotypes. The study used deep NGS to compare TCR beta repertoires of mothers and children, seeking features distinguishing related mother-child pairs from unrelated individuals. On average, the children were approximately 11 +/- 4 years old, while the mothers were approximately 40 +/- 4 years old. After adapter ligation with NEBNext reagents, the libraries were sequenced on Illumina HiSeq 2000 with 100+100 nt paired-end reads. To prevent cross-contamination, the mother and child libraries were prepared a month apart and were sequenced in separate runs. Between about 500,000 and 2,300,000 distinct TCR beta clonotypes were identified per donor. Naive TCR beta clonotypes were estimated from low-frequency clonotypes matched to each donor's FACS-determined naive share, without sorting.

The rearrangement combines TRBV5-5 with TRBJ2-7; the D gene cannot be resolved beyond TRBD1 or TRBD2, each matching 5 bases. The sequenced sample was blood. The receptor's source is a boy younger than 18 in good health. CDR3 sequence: CASRPGRLSYEQYF. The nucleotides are TGTGCCAGCAGGCCGGGACGGCTCTCCTACGAGCAGTACTTC.